This paragraph reports one T cell receptor (beta chain). The recovered donors of Cohort 3 showed two negative PCRs, clearance, or symptom resolution. Clones were read by immunoSEQ multiplex PCR, and TCRdb kept only the in-frame ones, dropping some. The table lists about 300,000 clones, about nine tenths of them singletons. CDR3 length: 11 amino acids. Trimming removed 1 base from V and 12 bases from J, with 7 bases in between. This entry belongs to a study of blood T cell repertoires in COVID-19. At the level of the study: Nucleic acid was either cDNA or gDNA, and it came from T cells, B-cell-depleted T cells, or PBMCs.

The specimen was PBMCs or T cells enriched from blood (not recorded which). This sequence originates from a woman aged 18-30 years who had recovered from COVID-19. V is TRBV12-3 or TRBV12-4 and J is TRBJ1-5; a possible D gene is TRBD1 (5 bases). The chain's CDR3 is CASSLGGVQHF. The CDR3 DNA follows: TGTGCCAGCAGTTTAGGGGGGGTCCAGCATTTT.